This entry features one T cell receptor beta chain sequence. The antigen is undetermined. It was with 60 Vbeta and 13 Jbeta primers that the PCR ran. Some clones are missing from TCRdb's copy, which holds only in-frame ones; the method was immunoSEQ multiplex PCR. The table shows around 99,000 clones, with nearly 70% occurring only once. The source of the sample is a study of cytomegalovirus exposure and HLA in healthy donors. Notes on the study in general: Judged likely to be a sequencing artifact was a cluster of highly shared sequence variants.

The ends lost 6 bases at V and 5 bases at J; junction bases unmatched: 9. Germline loops: CDR1 MNHEY, CDR2 SVGAGI. The CDR3 covers 15 residues. The chain combines TRBV6-5 with TRBJ1-1; 10 bases are a match to TRBD1. The sequenced material came from PBMCs. This receptor was obtained from a woman between 65 and 79 years old in good health and CMV-seropositive. Here the CDR3 reads CASRLRDRGITEAFF. The CDR3 coding sequence is TGTGCCAGCAGGCTACGGGACAGGGGAATAACTGAAGCTTTCTTT.